The sequence of this T cell receptor (beta chain) was determined in a study of PD-1 blockade in classical Hodgkin lymphoma. Study in general: Patients were dosed intravenously with nivolumab at 3 mg/kg every 2 weeks.

Germline lookup yields CDR1 LNHDA and CDR2 SQIVND (reference sequence). CDR3 length: 14 residues. V was shortened by 4 bases and J by 1 base, with 8 bases between the two germline ends. In the case of this clone: What it binds is unknown. The sample carries other DNA sequences with the same CDR3.

Each patient's relapse followed autologous stem cell transplantation, and brentuximab vedotin exposure varied. Sequencing used immunoSEQ multiplex PCR; TCRdb keeps in-frame clones, though not all of them. Among roughly 150,000 clones listed, 78% were seen once. Overall study results and limits: TCR diversity at baseline was reported to be reduced in newly diagnosed patients relative to healthy donors. TCR diversity in CD4+, not CD8+, cells rose significantly by C4D1.

V and J are TRBV19 and TRBJ1-5, with D perhaps matching TRBD1 (5 bases). The TCR comes from a human donor with classical Hodgkin lymphoma. The sequencing used peripheral blood mononuclear cells (PBMCs), collected before the second cycle of nivolumab. CDR3 protein: CASSTGHSNQPQHF. CDR3 sequence (DNA): TGTGCCAGTAGTACCGGACACAGCAATCAGCCCCAGCATTTT.